These 2 T cell receptor beta chains were sequenced from one sample in a study of T cell responses to AZD1222 COVID-19 vaccine. Clones were sequenced by immunoSEQ multiplex PCR, and TCRdb holds only the in-frame ones, with some missing. Among about 120,000 clones, around 90% were seen once, and the ten largest hold about 3%. The material was peripheral blood, obtained on day 0 of AZD1222 vaccination. The receptors were sampled from an adult in good health.

The chain employs TRBV15 and TRBJ1-6; D ambiguous. The CDR3 is 12 residues long. The germline V gene encodes CDR1 LNHNV and CDR2 YYDKDF (reference sequence). Trimming removed 5 bases from V and 10 bases from J, with 9 bases in between. As DNA, the CDR3 is TGTGCCACCAGCGCCCGGGAGTCACCCCTCCACTTT. It encodes CATSARESPLHF.

V usage is TRBV5-5 and J usage is TRBJ2-3; D remains ambiguous. The CDR3 extends over 15 amino acids. The germline V gene has CDR1 SGHKS and CDR2 YYEKEE (reference sequence). V lost 2 bases and J lost 2, with 12 bases in between. DNA for the CDR3: TGTGCCAGCAGCTTCTTTCTCATGGACACAGATACGCAGTATTTT. Its protein product is CASSFFLMDTDTQYF.